In its sample, the clone carrying this T cell receptor beta chain was seen once. Its antigen remains unknown. The sample comes from a study of long-term antiretroviral therapy in people with HIV. Study-wide results and limits: An increase in diversity followed ART, yet levels stayed below transplant donor controls.

At survey level, the immunoSEQ assay was run in its v3.0 version. The sequencing target was roughly 35,000-50,000 T-cell genomes per sample. This table comes from immunoSEQ multiplex PCR, and its TCRdb copy is limited to in-frame clones, with some not included. Of 25,000 to 35,000 clones in the sample, almost 97% were seen once. The CDR3 loop spans 15 amino acids. CDR1 and CDR2 from the germline V gene are SGHRS and YFSETQ. With 0 bases clipped from V and 5 bases from J, the junction kept 6 bases outside the gene matches. Here the sequenced sample was unsorted PBMCs, taken 6.9 years after starting antiretroviral therapy. The source is a man younger than 40 with HIV. V and J are TRBV5-1 and TRBJ1-1; 8 bases agree with TRBD1. This CDR3 reads CASSLGGQGWTEAFF. CDR3 nucleotides: TGCGCCAGCAGCTTGGGAGGACAGGGTTGGACTGAAGCTTTCTTT.